These 15 T cell receptor beta chains share one sample of origin, sequenced in a study of T cell repertoires in cytomegalovirus infection (dated by TCRdb to the late 2010s). Instrument used: Illumina HiSeq 1500. The raw public data were reprocessed by TCRdb itself: fastp quality trimming at Q25, MiXCR clonotype calling, in-frame beta chains only. Duplicate CDR3 protein sequences are folded into a single record with the most common DNA and genes. Present in this sample are a few hundred thousand distinct CDR3 sequences, 17% of which were seen just once. The ten largest account for around half of the sample. The sample consisted of CD8+ T cells from PBMCs. Receptors were obtained from a human donor in good health (CMV status not recorded). Some clones in this sample may be carry-over from other donors' samples.

This chain links TRBV19 with TRBJ1-1, with TRBD1 matching 8 bases. V was clipped by 4 bases and J by 0 bases; unmatched bases: 7. The germline CDR1 and CDR2 sequences are LNHDA and SQIVND (reference sequence). The CDR3 is 16 residues long. For the CDR3, the DNA is TGTGCCAGTAGTACCACCGGGACAGGCTTGAACACTGAAGCTTTCTTT. It codes for CASSTTGTGLNTEAFF.

In this sample, this clonotype turned up many times. The V and J genes are TRBV7-8 and TRBJ2-6; no firm D call. From germline, CDR1 is SGHVS and CDR2 FQNEAQ. CDR3 length: 12 residues. V was shortened by 8 bases and J by 4 bases, with 6 bases between the two germline ends. The CDR3 sequence: CASVRGANVLTF. The CDR3 region has the DNA TGTGCCAGCGTGAGGGGGGCCAACGTCCTGACTTTC. The variable domain in full, completed from reference TRBV7-8 and TRBJ2-6, reads GAGVSQSPRYKVAKRGQDVALRCDPISGHVSLFWYQQALGQGPEFLTYFQNEAQLDKSGLPSDRFFAERPEGSVSTLKIQRTQQEDSAVYLCASVRGANVLTFGAGSRLTVL.

In its sample, this clonotype was seen a few times. The rearrangement uses TRBV5-8 and TRBJ1-1; no reliable D call. From germline, CDR1 is SGHTS and CDR2 YDEGEE. The CDR3 has 14 amino acids. The germline V and J ends were trimmed by 4 bases and 12 bases, with 22 bases remaining between them. In DNA, the CDR3 is TGTGCCAGCAGCCCCCTGTGGAGAAGCGATGGGTCTTTCTTT. This gives the protein CASSPLWRSDGSFF.

This clonotype has a single count. Possible read error: a much larger clone is one base away. The chain uses TRBV28 and TRBJ1-3; D remains unclear. CDR1 and CDR2 from the germline V gene are MDHEN and SYDVKM. The length of the CDR3 is 13 residues. CDR3 sequence: CASSTLAGKTIYF. The CDR3 DNA follows: TGTGCCAGCAGTACCCTTGCTGGAAAAACCATATATTTT.

The chain recombines TRBV13 with TRBJ2-3; TRBD1 matches at 8 bases. V shed 5 bases and J 3 bases; nucleotides not matched to a gene: 10. Looked up from germline, CDR1 is PRHDT and CDR2 is FYEKMQ (reference sequence). This CDR3 is 16 amino acids long. The CDR3 loop is CASSTGDGDRTDTQYF. In nucleotides, the CDR3 is TGTGCCAGCAGCACCGGTGATGGGGACAGGACAGATACGCAGTATTTT.

This clonotype was counted ten times or more. The rearrangement links TRBV5-1 to TRBJ2-7; 7 bases are a match to TRBD1. Germline trimming cut 5 bases from V and 5 bases from J; bases unmatched to any gene: 7. The CDR3 extends over 13 amino acids. Looked up from germline, CDR1 is SGHRS and CDR2 is YFSETQ. CDR3 protein: CASRPGGVDEQYF. The CDR3 DNA is TGCGCCAGCAGGCCAGGGGGAGTAGACGAGCAGTACTTC. Variable domain in full (rest from reference TRBV5-1 and TRBJ2-7): KAGVTQTPRYLIKTRGQQVTLSCSPISGHRSVSWYQQTPGQGLQFLFEYFSETQRNKGNFPGRFSGRQFSNSRSEMNVSTLELGDSALYLCASRPGGVDEQYFGPGTRLTVT.

The J gene is TRBJ2-7, the V gene TRBV4-1; TRBD2 matches at 12 bases. After removal of 4 bases from V and 5 bases from J, the junction contained 3 bases not matched to a gene. Germline V gene data show CDR1 as MGHRA and CDR2 as YSYEKL. This CDR3 is 14 amino acids long. CDR3 coding DNA: TGCGCCAGCAGCCCGACTAGCGGGGGAAACGAGCAGTACTTC. Translated, it gives CASSPTSGGNEQYF.

The chain uses TRBV4-1 and TRBJ2-7, with 10 bases fitting TRBD1. The CDR3 is 15 residues long. V shed 3 bases, J shed 6 bases, and the junction held 8 bases outside the gene matches. Germline CDR1 MGHRA, CDR2 YSYEKL. For the CDR3, the DNA is TGCGCCAGCAGCCAGTCCGGGACAGGGGTGAGCGAGCAGTACTTC. Translating gives CASSQSGTGVSEQYF.

The sample holds a few counts of this clonotype. The chain employs TRBV20-1 and TRBJ2-3; D perhaps matches TRBD2 (5 bases). Per germline, CDR1 DFQATT and CDR2 SNEGSKA (reference sequence). The CDR3 totals 12 residues. Trimming took 3 bases from V and 1 from J, leaving 5 bases between them. The CDR3 region is CSARRGTDTQYF. CDR3 DNA: TGCAGTGCTAGGAGGGGCACAGATACGCAGTATTTT.

This clonotype was recorded at least ten times. The chain links TRBV28 to TRBJ2-3; possibly TRBD2 for D (5 bases). The germline V gene encodes CDR1 MDHEN and CDR2 SYDVKM. The CDR3 has 17 amino acids. Trimming shortened V by 4 bases and J by 6 bases, and 23 bases separated the two germline ends. The chain's CDR3 is CASSSPTGIPMGDTQYF. CDR3 sequence (DNA): TGTGCCAGCAGTTCCCCTACCGGGATTCCGATGGGGGATACGCAGTATTTT.

This clonotype was counted only a few times. The chain has TRBV7-8 and TRBJ2-7; a possible D gene is TRBD1 (7 bases). The V end lost 1 base, the J end lost 4 bases, and 17 bases lay between the germline ends. The CDR3 runs to 16 residues. Germline V CDR1 and CDR2: SGHVS, FQNEAQ. This chain's CDR3 is CASSLVDREALYEQYF. The CDR3 DNA reads TGTGCCAGCAGCTTAGTCGACAGGGAGGCATTGTACGAGCAGTACTTC.

In its sample, this clonotype was seen many times. The chain links TRBV27 to TRBJ2-7; 13 nucleotides match TRBD2. V was pared by 8 bases and J by 3 bases, with 16 bases of the junction left unmatched. Germline V gives CDR1 MNHEY, CDR2 SMNVEV (reference sequence). The CDR3 consists of 18 residues. DNA of the CDR3: TGTGCCAGCGGGAGCCTTTCTGTTGGGACTAGCGGGGTCTACGAGCAGTACTTC. Its translation is CASGSLSVGTSGVYEQYF.

A word on this clonotype: Since a much larger clone is just one base distant, this may be a read error. The chain is built from TRBV7-3 and TRBJ2-2; D is undetermined. Trimming removed 2 bases at V and 6 bases at J, with 13 bases between. The CDR3 runs to 15 residues. The germline V gene encodes CDR1 SGHTA and CDR2 FQGTGA. The CDR3 protein is CASSLESQVAGELFF. In nucleotides, the CDR3 is TGTGCCAGCAGCTTAGAGAGCCAGGTCGCCGGGGAGCTGTTTTTT.

In this sample, this clonotype turned up many times. The V gene is TRBV7-2, the J gene TRBJ1-5; possible D gene TRBD1, 6 bases. Trimming removed 5 bases at V and 7 bases at J, with 12 bases between. This CDR3 spans 13 amino acids. Germline lookup yields CDR1 SGHTA and CDR2 FQGNSA. In DNA, the CDR3 is TGTGCCAGCAGCCAGGGGCCGGGACAGCCCCAGCATTTT. Translating gives CASSQGPGQPQHF.

This clonotype has only a few counts. V gene TRBV6-5 combines with J gene TRBJ2-6; TRBD1 is a possible D gene (6 bases). Per germline, CDR1 MNHEY and CDR2 SVGAGI. The CDR3 contains 17 residues. V was trimmed by 2 bases and J by 0 bases, leaving 11 bases between them. DNA of the CDR3: TGTGCCAGCAGTTACGGAACAGGGAGCTCTGGGGCCAACGTCCTGACTTTC. It translates to CASSYGTGSSGANVLTF.